The 2 T cell receptor beta chains below come from one sample, sequenced in a study of Ad26.COV2.S vaccination and SARS-CoV-2 variants. Indicated treatment: 15 to 20 received Ad26.COV2.S at low or high dose, single or two shots; about 5 received placebo; per-sample allocation not given. The samples were gathered on day 63 after the first injection of vaccine or placebo. Only in-frame clones appear in the TCRdb table, and some are missing; sequencing was by immunoSEQ multiplex PCR. Of hundreds of thousands of clones detected, roughly 90% appear once; the ten largest clones hold about 1.5%. This specimen was peripheral blood, taken in a trial of Ad26.COV2.S vaccine versus placebo. The receptor source for this set is a person between 18 and 65 years old who received the Ad26.COV2.S COVID-19 vaccine or a placebo.

The chain joins TRBV19 to TRBJ2-2, with 8 bases identical to TRBD2. The germline gives CDR1 LNHDA, CDR2 SQIVND (reference sequence). This CDR3 has 15 amino acids. V gave up 5 bases and J gave up 6 bases; unmatched junction bases: 8. Written as DNA, the CDR3 is TGTGCCAGTAGTGCAGAGCGGGAGTGGGCCGGGGAGCTGTTTTTT. Amino acids: CASSAEREWAGELFF.

The V gene is TRBV21-1, the J gene TRBJ2-7; TRBD2, the table's D call, was not compared with the DNA. TRBV21-1 is labeled a pseudogene. The CDR3 is 13 amino acids. CDR3 region: CASSKRTTGEQYF. The CDR3 DNA reads TGTGCCAGCAGCAAAAGAACTACGGGCGAGCAGTACTTC.